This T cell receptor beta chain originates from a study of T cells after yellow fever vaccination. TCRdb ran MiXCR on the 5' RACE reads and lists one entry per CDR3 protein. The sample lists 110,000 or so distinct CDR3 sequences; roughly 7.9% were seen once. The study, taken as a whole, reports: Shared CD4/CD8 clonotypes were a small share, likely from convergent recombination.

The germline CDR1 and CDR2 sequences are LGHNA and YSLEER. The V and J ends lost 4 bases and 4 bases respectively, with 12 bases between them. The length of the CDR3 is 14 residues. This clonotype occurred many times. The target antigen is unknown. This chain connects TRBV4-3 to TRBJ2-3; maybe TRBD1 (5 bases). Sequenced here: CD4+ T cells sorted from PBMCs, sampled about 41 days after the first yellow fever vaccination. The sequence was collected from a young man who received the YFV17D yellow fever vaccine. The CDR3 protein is CASSLDSQADTQYF. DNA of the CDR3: TGCGCCAGCAGCCTAGACAGCCAAGCAGATACGCAGTATTTT.